This is a list of T cell receptor beta chains from one sample in a study of blood T cell repertoires in COVID-19. Produced via immunoSEQ multiplex PCR; TCRdb's table is partial and in-frame only. The repertoire consists of some 220,000 clones, with about three quarters occurring once and the leading ten covering 7.2%. The material sequenced was peripheral blood. The source is a woman aged 65 to 85 with acute or convalescent COVID-19. CDR3s include the opening cysteine and the closing phenylalanine or tryptophan. A D gene is named only where the DNA matches it firmly. Only some rows state a clone size, as once, few, many or a class for expanded clones.

cdr3_aa: CASSFGQGVDEQYF
cdr3_nt: TGTGCCAGCAGCTTTGGACAGGGGGTCGACGAGCAGTACTTC
j_call: TRBJ2-7
clone_size: -
d_call: TRBD1
v_call: TRBV7-9

cdr3_aa: CASSTRQGINEKLFF
cdr3_nt: TGTGCCAGTAGTACCAGACAGGGAATTAATGAAAAACTGTTTTTT
j_call: TRBJ1-4
clone_size: -
d_call: TRBD1
v_call: TRBV19

cdr3_aa: CASSSGQGASNATYEQYF
cdr3_nt: TGTGCCAGCAGCTCGGGACAGGGGGCTAGTAACGCGACCTACGAGCAGTACTTC
j_call: TRBJ2-7
clone_size: -
d_call: TRBD1
v_call: TRBV7-9

cdr3_aa: CASSLDERDRGQAFF
cdr3_nt: TGTGCCAGCAGCTTAGACGAACGCGACAGGGGGCAAGCTTTCTTT
j_call: TRBJ1-1
clone_size: -
d_call: TRBD1
v_call: TRBV7-8

cdr3_aa: CASSHLPTGGRENSPLHF
cdr3_nt: TGCGCCAGCAGCCACCTCCCGACAGGGGGCAGGGAAAATTCACCCCTCCACTTT
j_call: TRBJ1-6
clone_size: -
d_call: TRBD1
v_call: TRBV4-1

cdr3_aa: CASSPGFRETQYF
cdr3_nt: TGTGCCAGCAGCCCCGGGTTTAGGGAGACCCAGTACTTC
j_call: TRBJ2-5
clone_size: -
d_call: -
v_call: TRBV6-2/TRBV6-3

cdr3_aa: CSASGGLAIEQFF
cdr3_nt: TGCAGTGCTAGTGGCGGACTAGCAATTGAGCAGTTCTTC
j_call: TRBJ2-1
clone_size: -
d_call: TRBD2
v_call: TRBV20-1

cdr3_aa: CASSDRGKDEQFF
cdr3_nt: TGTGCCAGCAGCGACAGGGGAAAGGATGAGCAGTTCTTC
j_call: TRBJ2-1
clone_size: -
d_call: TRBD1
v_call: TRBV12-3/TRBV12-4

cdr3_aa: CASSRSGGNTEAFF
cdr3_nt: TGTGCCAGCAGCCGATCGGGGGGGAACACTGAAGCTTTCTTT
j_call: TRBJ1-1
clone_size: -
d_call: -
v_call: TRBV3-1/TRBV3-2

cdr3_aa: CASSLALAGGFTSYNEQFF
cdr3_nt: TGTGCCAGCAGCTTGGCCTTAGCGGGGGGTTTTACGTCCTACAATGAGCAGTTCTTC
j_call: TRBJ2-1
clone_size: -
d_call: TRBD2
v_call: TRBV5-8

cdr3_aa: CASSRGQGAETQYF
cdr3_nt: TGTGCCAGTAGTAGGGGACAGGGCGCGGAGACCCAGTACTTC
j_call: TRBJ2-5
clone_size: once
d_call: TRBD1
v_call: TRBV19

cdr3_aa: CASSPRRGNTEAFF
cdr3_nt: TGTGCCAGTAGCCCCCGCAGGGGCAACACTGAAGCTTTCTTT
j_call: TRBJ1-1
clone_size: -
d_call: -
v_call: TRBV19

cdr3_aa: CASSLVILAGGPEQYF
cdr3_nt: TGTGCCAGCAGCTTGGTCATACTAGCGGGGGGGCCCGAGCAGTACTTC
j_call: TRBJ2-7
clone_size: -
d_call: TRBD2
v_call: TRBV5-4

cdr3_aa: CASSVGMAGATYEQYF
cdr3_nt: TGTGCCAGCAGCGTAGGTATGGCGGGGGCTACTTACGAGCAGTACTTC
j_call: TRBJ2-7
clone_size: -
d_call: -
v_call: TRBV9

cdr3_aa: CASSIGPPGTGRIQYF
cdr3_nt: TGTGCCAGTAGTATTGGTCCCCCCGGGACGGGGAGGATTCAGTACTTC
j_call: TRBJ2-4
clone_size: -
d_call: -
v_call: TRBV19

cdr3_aa: CASPPGLAGAASTDTQYF
cdr3_nt: TGTGCCAGCCCTCCGGGACTAGCGGGGGCCGCTAGCACAGATACGCAGTATTTT
j_call: TRBJ2-3
clone_size: -
d_call: TRBD2
v_call: TRBV2

cdr3_aa: CASGGASGNTIYF
cdr3_nt: TGTGCCAGTGGAGGGGCCTCTGGAAACACCATATATTTT
j_call: TRBJ1-3
clone_size: few
d_call: -
v_call: TRBV19

cdr3_aa: CASSLGQGQEKLFF
cdr3_nt: TGCGCCAGCAGCTTGGGACAGGGCCAGGAAAAACTGTTTTTT
j_call: TRBJ1-4
clone_size: once
d_call: TRBD1
v_call: TRBV5-1

cdr3_aa: CSASHGQGEAMRGYTF
cdr3_nt: TGCAGTGCTAGTCATGGACAGGGGGAGGCTATGAGAGGCTACACCTTC
j_call: TRBJ1-2
clone_size: -
d_call: TRBD1
v_call: TRBV20-1

cdr3_aa: CASSPGLAGSEETQYF
cdr3_nt: TGTGCCAGCAGCCCTGGACTAGCGGGTTCGGAGGAGACCCAGTACTTC
j_call: TRBJ2-5
clone_size: few
d_call: TRBD2
v_call: TRBV7-7

cdr3_aa: CASSFSGGFYEQYF
cdr3_nt: TGTGCCAGCAGCTTTAGCGGGGGGTTCTACGAGCAGTACTTC
j_call: TRBJ2-7
clone_size: -
d_call: TRBD2
v_call: TRBV7-2

cdr3_aa: CASSLETRGAFF
cdr3_nt: TGTGCCAGCAGCCTAGAGACTCGTGGGGCTTTCTTT
j_call: TRBJ1-1
clone_size: -
d_call: -
v_call: TRBV7-2

cdr3_aa: CASSTPSLDTQYF
cdr3_nt: TGTGCCAGCAGCACCCCTAGCCTCGATACGCAGTATTTT
j_call: TRBJ2-3
clone_size: once
d_call: -
v_call: TRBV9

cdr3_aa: CASSPGTGYGYTF
cdr3_nt: TGTGCCAGCAGTCCTGGGACAGGGTATGGCTACACCTTC
j_call: TRBJ1-2
clone_size: once
d_call: TRBD1
v_call: TRBV6-6

cdr3_aa: CASSVSGGTYEQYF
cdr3_nt: TGCGCCAGCAGTGTCAGCGGGGGGACCTACGAGCAGTACTTC
j_call: TRBJ2-7
clone_size: -
d_call: TRBD2
v_call: TRBV5-1

cdr3_aa: CSHGQGNTDTQYF
cdr3_nt: TGCAGTCATGGACAGGGGAATACAGATACGCAGTATTTT
j_call: TRBJ2-3
clone_size: -
d_call: TRBD1
v_call: TRBV29-1

cdr3_aa: CASTPRYSSYNEQFF
cdr3_nt: TGTGCCAGCACTCCCAGGTATAGCTCCTACAATGAGCAGTTCTTC
j_call: TRBJ2-1
clone_size: -
d_call: -
v_call: TRBV6-5

cdr3_aa: CASSRDRTYNEQFF
cdr3_nt: TGTGCCAGCAGTCGGGACAGGACCTACAATGAGCAGTTCTTC
j_call: TRBJ2-1
clone_size: once
d_call: TRBD1
v_call: TRBV27

cdr3_aa: CASSSDRGNEKLFF
cdr3_nt: TGTGCCAGCAGCTCCGACAGGGGGAATGAAAAACTGTTTTTT
j_call: TRBJ1-4
clone_size: -
d_call: TRBD1
v_call: TRBV13

cdr3_aa: CASSLGPGSPDTQYF
cdr3_nt: TGTGCCAGCAGCTTAGGCCCCGGGTCTCCAGATACGCAGTATTTT
j_call: TRBJ2-3
clone_size: -
d_call: -
v_call: TRBV7-2

cdr3_aa: CATSPSGGVRAEAFF
cdr3_nt: TGTGCCACCAGCCCGTCCGGGGGAGTAAGGGCTGAAGCTTTCTTT
j_call: TRBJ1-1
clone_size: -
d_call: -
v_call: TRBV24-1

cdr3_aa: CAVRLAGADEQFF
cdr3_nt: TGTGCCGTGCGACTAGCGGGGGCGGATGAGCAGTTCTTC
j_call: TRBJ2-1
clone_size: -
d_call: TRBD2
v_call: TRBV10-3

cdr3_aa: CASSLEGQTYEQYF
cdr3_nt: TGTGCCAGCAGCTTGGAGGGGCAGACCTACGAGCAGTACTTC
j_call: TRBJ2-7
clone_size: -
d_call: -
v_call: TRBV5-5

cdr3_aa: CASSLEGRRDNEQFF
cdr3_nt: TGCGCCAGCAGCTTGGAGGGGCGCAGGGACAATGAGCAGTTCTTC
j_call: TRBJ2-1
clone_size: -
d_call: -
v_call: TRBV5-1

cdr3_aa: CASSVNTGELFF
cdr3_nt: TGTGCCAGCAGCGTTAATACCGGGGAGCTGTTTTTT
j_call: TRBJ2-2
clone_size: -
d_call: -
v_call: TRBV5-6

cdr3_aa: CASSQWTGGLGNTEAFF
cdr3_nt: TGTGCCAGCAGCCAGTGGACCGGCGGGTTGGGGAACACTGAAGCTTTCTTT
j_call: TRBJ1-1
clone_size: -
d_call: -
v_call: TRBV3-1/TRBV3-2

cdr3_aa: CASRTSGGHNEQFF
cdr3_nt: TGTGCCAGTAGGACAAGCGGGGGGCACAATGAGCAGTTCTTC
j_call: TRBJ2-1
clone_size: -
d_call: TRBD2
v_call: TRBV19

cdr3_aa: CASSFRDSNSPLHF
cdr3_nt: TGCGCCAGCAGCTTCAGGGACAGTAATTCACCCCTCCACTTT
j_call: TRBJ1-6
clone_size: few
d_call: TRBD1
v_call: TRBV5-1

cdr3_aa: CASSQEGGVSTGELFF
cdr3_nt: TGTGCCAGCAGCCAAGAAGGGGGGGTTTCGACCGGGGAGCTGTTTTTT
j_call: TRBJ2-2
clone_size: -
d_call: -
v_call: TRBV14

cdr3_aa: CASSLEVNIANTGELFF
cdr3_nt: TGCGCCAGCAGCTTGGAAGTAAACATTGCGAACACCGGGGAGCTGTTTTTT
j_call: TRBJ2-2
clone_size: few
d_call: -
v_call: TRBV5-1

cdr3_aa: CASSLKGRGDGSDTQYF
cdr3_nt: TGTGCCAGCAGCTTAAAGGGCAGGGGAGATGGGTCGGATACGCAGTATTTT
j_call: TRBJ2-3
clone_size: few
d_call: -
v_call: TRBV7-3

cdr3_aa: CASILGGRGLQETQYF
cdr3_nt: TGTGCCAGCATATTGGGCGGGAGGGGGCTCCAAGAGACCCAGTACTTC
j_call: TRBJ2-5
clone_size: few
d_call: TRBD2
v_call: TRBV7-8

cdr3_aa: CASSEQGVANSPLHF
cdr3_nt: TGTGCCAGCAGCGAACAGGGGGTAGCCAATTCACCCCTCCACTTT
j_call: TRBJ1-6
clone_size: -
d_call: TRBD1
v_call: TRBV9

cdr3_aa: CASSEGGSKNIQYF
cdr3_nt: TGCGCCAGCAGTGAGGGGGGGAGCAAAAACATTCAGTACTTC
j_call: TRBJ2-4
clone_size: -
d_call: -
v_call: TRBV10-1

cdr3_aa: CASSHTGYNEQYF
cdr3_nt: TGTGCCAGCTCACACACGGGGTATAACGAGCAGTACTTC
j_call: TRBJ2-7
clone_size: -
d_call: -
v_call: TRBV18

cdr3_aa: CASSVGTNEQFF
cdr3_nt: TGTGCCAGCAGCGTCGGGACTAATGAGCAGTTCTTC
j_call: TRBJ2-1
clone_size: once
d_call: -
v_call: TRBV2

cdr3_aa: CASRRTGDHQPQHF
cdr3_nt: TGTGCCAGCAGGAGGACAGGGGATCATCAGCCCCAGCATTTT
j_call: TRBJ1-5
clone_size: -
d_call: TRBD1
v_call: TRBV6-5

cdr3_aa: CASSTIGDLSYEQYF
cdr3_nt: TGTGCCAGCAGTACAATAGGGGATCTATCCTACGAGCAGTACTTC
j_call: TRBJ2-7
clone_size: -
d_call: -
v_call: TRBV6-6

cdr3_aa: CASSVKPVLAKNIQYF
cdr3_nt: TGTGCCAGCAGCGTAAAACCGGTCCTAGCCAAAAACATTCAGTACTTC
j_call: TRBJ2-4
clone_size: -
d_call: -
v_call: TRBV9

cdr3_aa: CASSERESDLNQPQHF
cdr3_nt: TGTGCCAGCAGTGAAAGGGAGTCAGATCTTAATCAGCCCCAGCATTTT
j_call: TRBJ1-5
clone_size: -
d_call: -
v_call: TRBV6-1

cdr3_aa: CASSGGDTQYF
cdr3_nt: TGTGCCAGCAGCGGGGGGGATACGCAGTATTTT
j_call: TRBJ2-3
clone_size: -
d_call: -
v_call: TRBV11-2

cdr3_aa: CASSSPGYGYTF
cdr3_nt: TGTGCCAGCAGTTCCCCGGGCTATGGCTACACCTTC
j_call: TRBJ1-2
clone_size: once
d_call: -
v_call: TRBV6-5

cdr3_aa: CASSATGGINQPQHF
cdr3_nt: TGTGCCAGCAGTGCTACAGGGGGGATCAATCAGCCCCAGCATTTT
j_call: TRBJ1-5
clone_size: once
d_call: TRBD1
v_call: TRBV9